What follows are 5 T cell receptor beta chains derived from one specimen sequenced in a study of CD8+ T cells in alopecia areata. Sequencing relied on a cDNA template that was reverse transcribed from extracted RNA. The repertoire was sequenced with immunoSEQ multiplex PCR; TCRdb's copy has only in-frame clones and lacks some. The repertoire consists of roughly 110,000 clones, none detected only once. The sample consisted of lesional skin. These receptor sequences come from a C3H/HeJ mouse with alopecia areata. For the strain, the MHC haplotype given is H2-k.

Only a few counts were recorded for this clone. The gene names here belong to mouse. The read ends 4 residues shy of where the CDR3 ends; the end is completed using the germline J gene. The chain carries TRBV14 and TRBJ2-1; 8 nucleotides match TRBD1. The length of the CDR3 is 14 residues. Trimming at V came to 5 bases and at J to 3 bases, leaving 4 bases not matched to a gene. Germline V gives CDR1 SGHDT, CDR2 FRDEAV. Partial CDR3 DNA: TGTGCCAGCAGATCCGGGACAGGCTATGCT. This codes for CASRSGTGYA. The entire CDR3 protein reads CASRSGTGYAEQFF.

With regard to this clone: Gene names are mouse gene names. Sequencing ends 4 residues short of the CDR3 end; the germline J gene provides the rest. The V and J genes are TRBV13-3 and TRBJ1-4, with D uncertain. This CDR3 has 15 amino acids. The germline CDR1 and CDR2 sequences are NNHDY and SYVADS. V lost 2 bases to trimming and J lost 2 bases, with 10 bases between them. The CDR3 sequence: CASSERRQSNERLFF. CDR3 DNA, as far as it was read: TGTGCCAGCAGTGAAAGGAGACAATCCAACGAA.

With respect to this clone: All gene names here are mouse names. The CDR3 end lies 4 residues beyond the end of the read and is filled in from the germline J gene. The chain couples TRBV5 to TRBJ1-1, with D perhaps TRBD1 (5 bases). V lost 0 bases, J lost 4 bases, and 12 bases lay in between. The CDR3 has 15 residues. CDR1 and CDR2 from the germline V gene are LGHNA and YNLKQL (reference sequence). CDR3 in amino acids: CASSQDPREATEVFF. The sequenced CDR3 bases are TGTGCCAGCAGCCAAGATCCCAGGGAGGCCACA.

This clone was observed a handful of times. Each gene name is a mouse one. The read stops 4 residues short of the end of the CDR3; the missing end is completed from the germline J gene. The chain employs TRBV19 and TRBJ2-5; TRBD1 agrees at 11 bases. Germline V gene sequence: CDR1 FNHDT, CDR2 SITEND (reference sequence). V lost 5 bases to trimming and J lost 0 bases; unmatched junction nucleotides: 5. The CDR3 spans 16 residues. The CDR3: CASSPGQGVNQDTQYF. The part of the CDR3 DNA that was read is TGTGCCAGCAGCCCGGGACAGGGGGTTAACCAAGAC.

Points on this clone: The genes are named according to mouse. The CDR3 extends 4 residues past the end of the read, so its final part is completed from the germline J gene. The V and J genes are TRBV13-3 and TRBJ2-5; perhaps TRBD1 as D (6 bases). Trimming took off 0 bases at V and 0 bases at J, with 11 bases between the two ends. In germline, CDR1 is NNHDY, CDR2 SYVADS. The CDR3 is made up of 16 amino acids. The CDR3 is CASSDATGFNQDTQYF. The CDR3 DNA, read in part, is TGTGCCAGCAGTGATGCTACAGGGTTTAACCAAGAC. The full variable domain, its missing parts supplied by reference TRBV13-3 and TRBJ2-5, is EAAVTQSPRSKVAVTGGKVTLSCHQTNNHDYMYWYRQDTGHGLRLIHYSYVADSTEKGDIPDGYKASRPSQENFSLILELASLSQTAVYFCASSDATGFNQDTQYFGPGTRLLVL.